This entry lists 4 T cell receptor beta chains sequenced from one sample in a study of cytomegalovirus exposure and HLA in healthy donors. The PCR employed 60 Vbeta primers together with 13 Jbeta primers. The data were produced by immunoSEQ multiplex PCR, yet TCRdb's version contains in-frame clones alone and is incomplete. The table includes under 150,000 clones, roughly 80% detected once. Sequencing was performed on PBMCs. Every receptor here comes from a woman in her thirties or forties in good health and CMV-seropositive.

J is TRBJ1-1 and V is TRBV28; tentative D call: TRBD1 (6 bases). Germline CDR1 is MDHEN and CDR2 is SYDVKM. The V end was cut by 6 bases, the J end by 0 bases, with 14 bases between. The CDR3 has 15 residues. CDR3: CASRIQQGMNTEAFF. In DNA, the CDR3 is TGTGCCAGCAGAATCCAACAGGGTATGAACACTGAAGCTTTCTTT.

The chain recombines TRBV5-4 with TRBJ2-3, with 7 nucleotides matching TRBD2. The CDR3 is made up of 14 amino acids. V dropped 4 bases and J dropped 1; count of bases not matched to a gene: 3. Per the germline V gene, CDR1 is SGHNT and CDR2 is YYREEE (reference sequence). CDR3 amino acids: CASSRLAGTDTQYF. CDR3 DNA: TGTGCCAGCAGCCGCCTAGCGGGCACAGATACGCAGTATTTT. The full variable domain, in which reference TRBV5-4 and TRBJ2-3 provide the parts outside the CDR3, is ETGVTQSPTHLIKTRGQQVTLRCSSQSGHNTVSWYQQALGQGPQFIFQYYREEENGRGNFPPRFSGLQFPNYSSELNVNALELDDSALYLCASSRLAGTDTQYFGPGTRLTVL.

This rearrangement joins TRBV5-1 to TRBJ1-2; tentative D call: TRBD1 (6 bases). This CDR3 is built from 13 residues. The ends were cut back, 4 bases at V and 6 bases at J, with 13 bases in the middle. CDR1 and CDR2 from the germline V gene are SGHRS and YFSETQ. This CDR3 reads CASSIRDKDGYTF. The CDR3 bases are TGCGCCAGCAGCATCCGGGACAAGGATGGCTACACCTTC.

CDR3 DNA sequence: TGTGCCAGTAACACAGGGGGCATCTACGAGCAGTACTTC. Protein product: CASNTGGIYEQYF. The rearrangement joins TRBV28 to TRBJ2-7; 9 bases align to TRBD1. The CDR3 is 13 amino acids. V was pared by 9 bases and J by 3 bases, with 6 bases of the junction left unmatched. CDR1 and CDR2 (germline): MDHEN, SYDVKM.